A single sample gave rise to the 16 T cell receptor beta chains below, sequenced in a study of blood T cell repertoires in COVID-19 (dated by TCRdb to 2018 to 2021). The library relied on the immunoSEQ multiplex PCR assay. TCRdb limited this immuneACCESS table to in-frame rearrangements with V and J called. A share of clones is missing; checked studies link under half to unresolved V genes, and the rest is unexplained. A total of some 240,000 clones appear in this sample, 65% to 90% of them only once. The ten largest make up over 2% of the sample. What was sequenced was peripheral blood. The source is a woman in her 70s with COVID-19, enrolled during active disease.

V gene TRBV4-3 combines with J gene TRBJ1-2, with 10 bases identical to TRBD1. Germline CDR1 is LGHNA and CDR2 is YSLEER. Trimming cost V 0 bases and J 7 bases; bases outside gene matches: 5. The CDR3 is made up of 15 amino acids. CDR3 nucleotide sequence: TGCGCCAGCAGCCAAGATCGACAGGGGGCGATTGGCTACACCTTC. Translated: CASSQDRQGAIGYTF.

This clone was detected once. This chain joins TRBV15 and TRBJ2-5, with TRBD2 matching 11 bases. The CDR3 is made up of 17 amino acids. V lost 6 bases, J lost 0 bases, and 9 bases stayed unmatched. Germline CDR1 reads LNHNV; CDR2 reads YYDKDF (reference sequence). CDR3: CATRPTLAGAYQETQYF. The CDR3 DNA is TGTGCCACCAGGCCTACACTAGCGGGGGCCTACCAAGAGACCCAGTACTTC. The full variable domain, its missing parts supplied by reference TRBV15 and TRBJ2-5, is DAMVIQNPRYQVTQFGKPVTLSCSQTLNHNVMYWYQQKSSQAPKLLFHYYDKDFNNEADTPDNFQSRRPNTSFCFLDIRSPGLGDTAMYLCATRPTLAGAYQETQYFGPGTRLLVL.

A single count supports this clone. V and J are TRBV6-6 and TRBJ1-3; weak D call: TRBD1 (6 bases). The CDR3 consists of 16 residues. Germline loops: CDR1 MNHNY, CDR2 SVGAGI (reference sequence). V lost 0 bases and J lost 9, with 18 bases in between. The CDR3 DNA sequence: TGTGCCAGCAGTTACTCCAGCGGTGGTGAAGGGGGCACCATATATTTT. Protein sequence: CASSYSSGGEGGTIYF.

This rearrangement joins TRBV27 to TRBJ1-2; D remains unclear. Germline CDR1 is MNHEY and CDR2 is SMNVEV (reference sequence). The length of the CDR3 is 12 residues. The V gene lost 3 bases and the J gene lost 4 bases, with 6 bases spanning the gap. In DNA form, the CDR3 reads TGTGCCAGCAGTTTGGCGGGCTATGGCTACACCTTC. This codes for CASSLAGYGYTF.

The chain carries TRBV15 and TRBJ1-2, with TRBD1 identical over 10 bases. J lost 4 bases, V lost 4 bases, and 12 bases had no gene match. The CDR3 loop spans 17 amino acids. The germline V gene encodes CDR1 LNHNV and CDR2 YYDKDF (reference sequence). In DNA form, the CDR3 reads TGTGCCACCAGCACAGGGACAGGGGATGATTTCTTCTATGGCTACACCTTC. Translating gives CATSTGTGDDFFYGYTF.

The chain joins TRBV3-1 (or the pseudogene TRBV3-2) to TRBJ2-7; 7 bases line up with TRBD2. Per germline, CDR1 LGHDT and CDR2 YNNKEL (reference sequence). The CDR3 covers 13 residues. Trimming took 8 bases from V and 7 from J; bases not matched to a gene: 11. The CDR3 DNA sequence: TGTGCCAGCGAGACTAGCCCAAGGGGAGAGCAGTACTTC. As protein: CASETSPRGEQYF.

This clone was recorded only once. V gene TRBV6-2 or TRBV6-3 combines with J gene TRBJ1-1; 8 positions agree with TRBD1. Germline V lookup: CDR1 MNHEY, CDR2 SVGEGT. Unmatched junction bases numbered 0, after V lost 2 bases and J lost 4 bases. There are 13 residues in the CDR3. In nucleotides, the CDR3 is TGTGCCAGCAGTTACGACAGGGGCACTGAAGCTTTCTTT. Protein product: CASSYDRGTEAFF.

CDR3: CASSLEGLAGVETQYF. DNA of the CDR3: TGCGCCAGCAGCTTGGAGGGACTAGCGGGAGTTGAGACCCAGTACTTC. The chain carries TRBV5-1 and TRBJ2-5; the match to TRBD2 covers 14 bases. With V trimmed by 0 bases and J by 5 bases, 3 bases remained unmatched. The length of the CDR3 is 16 residues. Looked up from germline, CDR1 is SGHRS and CDR2 is YFSETQ.

V and J are TRBV19 and TRBJ2-1; TRBD2 agrees at 10 bases. Trimming removed 3 bases from V and 5 bases from J; junction bases left unmatched: 7. The CDR3 runs to 16 residues. CDR1 is LNHDA and CDR2 is SQIVND in the germline V gene (reference sequence). The DNA for the CDR3 is TGTGCCAGTAGTATGGCCCCCGGGACTAGCGACAATGAGCAGTTCTTC. As protein: CASSMAPGTSDNEQFF.

The chain employs TRBV6-7 and TRBJ1-4; possibly TRBD1 for D (5 bases). TRBV6-7 is marked as an open reading frame, function uncertain. CDR3 length: 14 amino acids. Trimming removed 7 bases at V and 3 bases at J, with 12 bases between. CDR3 amino acids: CASKKDTPNEKLFF. In nucleotides, the CDR3 is TGTGCCAGCAAGAAGGACACCCCTAATGAAAAACTGTTTTTT.

This clone came up once. The chain has TRBV27 and TRBJ1-6; TRBD1 aligns across 10 bases. V dropped 5 bases and J dropped 0; count of bases not matched to a gene: 7. Germline V gives CDR1 MNHEY, CDR2 SMNVEV (reference sequence). This CDR3 has 18 residues. Written as DNA, the CDR3 is TGTGCCAGCAGTCTGGGACAGGGGAGTAGCTCCTATAATTCACCCCTCCACTTT. Translation: CASSLGQGSSSYNSPLHF.

This chain connects TRBV6-5 to TRBJ1-2; 8 bases line up with TRBD1. The CDR3 contains 13 residues. The germline V gene encodes CDR1 MNHEY and CDR2 SVGAGI. Trimming took 11 bases from V and 5 from J; bases not matched to a gene: 10. This chain's CDR3 is CAGLSDRVYGYTF. The CDR3 DNA follows: TGTGCCGGCCTTTCGGACAGGGTATATGGCTACACCTTC.

The chain couples TRBV10-3 to TRBJ1-2, with 7 bases matching TRBD1. Germline V gene sequence: CDR1 ENHRY, CDR2 SYGVKD. The V gene end was trimmed by 7 bases and the J gene end by 1 base; junction bases not matched to a gene: 6. The CDR3 contains 14 residues. The CDR3 sequence is CAINTGAGNYGYTF. The CDR3 DNA reads TGTGCCATCAATACAGGGGCGGGTAACTATGGCTACACCTTC.

This clone has a handful of counts. The chain carries TRBV21-1 and TRBJ1-2; the table's D call, TRBD1, has no DNA check behind it. TRBV21-1 corresponds to a pseudogene. The CDR3 totals 13 residues. The CDR3: CASSKESGIGYTF. CDR3 nucleotide sequence: TGTGCCAGCAGCAAAGAATCAGGGATAGGCTACACCTTC.

The V and J genes are TRBV6-1 and TRBJ2-2, with D unclear. The ends were cut back, 2 bases at V and 3 bases at J, with 16 bases in the middle. The germline gives CDR1 MNHNS, CDR2 SASEGT. The CDR3 is made up of 17 amino acids. The CDR3 DNA reads as TGTGCCAGCAGTGAAAGTGGTGGTCTCGGTCACACCGGGGAGCTGTTTTTT. This gives the protein CASSESGGLGHTGELFF.

This clone was seen a single time. The genes are TRBV23-1 and TRBJ1-6; possible D gene TRBD1, 5 bases. Being an ORF, TRBV23-1 has a function that is uncertain. The CDR3 consists of 16 residues. Trimming shortened V by 4 bases and J by 6 bases, and 16 bases separated the two germline ends. The CDR3 DNA is TGCGCCAGCAGTCCGTGGCGGGGGGGGAGTAATTCACCCCTCCACTTT. Amino acids: CASSPWRGGSNSPLHF.